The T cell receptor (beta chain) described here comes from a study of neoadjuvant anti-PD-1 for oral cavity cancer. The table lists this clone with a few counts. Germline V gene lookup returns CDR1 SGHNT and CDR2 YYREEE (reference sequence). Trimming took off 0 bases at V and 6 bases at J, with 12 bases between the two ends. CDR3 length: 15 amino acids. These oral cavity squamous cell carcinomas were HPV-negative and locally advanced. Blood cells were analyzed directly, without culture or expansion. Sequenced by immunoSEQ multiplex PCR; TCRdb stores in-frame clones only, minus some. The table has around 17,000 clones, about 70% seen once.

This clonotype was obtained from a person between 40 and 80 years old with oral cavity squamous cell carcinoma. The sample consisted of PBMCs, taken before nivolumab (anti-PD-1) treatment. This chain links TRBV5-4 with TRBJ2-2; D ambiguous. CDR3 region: CASSLGPEVAGELFF. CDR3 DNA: TGTGCCAGCAGCTTGGGGCCCGAAGTCGCCGGGGAGCTGTTTTTT. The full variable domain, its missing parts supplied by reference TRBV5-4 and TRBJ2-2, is ETGVTQSPTHLIKTRGQQVTLRCSSQSGHNTVSWYQQALGQGPQFIFQYYREEENGRGNFPPRFSGLQFPNYSSELNVNALELDDSALYLCASSLGPEVAGELFFGEGSRLTVL.